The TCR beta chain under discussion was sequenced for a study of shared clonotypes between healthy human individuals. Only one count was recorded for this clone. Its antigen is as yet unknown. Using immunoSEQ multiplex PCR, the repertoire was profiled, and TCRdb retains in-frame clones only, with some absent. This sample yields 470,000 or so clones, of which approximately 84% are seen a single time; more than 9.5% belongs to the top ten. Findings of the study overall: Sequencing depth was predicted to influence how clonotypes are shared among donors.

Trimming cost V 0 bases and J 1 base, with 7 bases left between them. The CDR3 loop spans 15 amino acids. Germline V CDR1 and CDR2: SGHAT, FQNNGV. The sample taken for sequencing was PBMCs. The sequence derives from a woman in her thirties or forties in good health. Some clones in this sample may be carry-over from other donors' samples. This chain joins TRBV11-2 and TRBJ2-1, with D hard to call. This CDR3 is CASSLDYGSYNEQFF. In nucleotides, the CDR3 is TGTGCCAGCAGCTTAGATTATGGGTCCTACAATGAGCAGTTCTTC.